This TCR beta chain was sequenced in a study of T-cell memory formation after mild COVID-19. In the study overall: For the most part, TCR clusters were specific to one donor.

TCRdb redid the calling of the 5' RACE reads with MiXCR, one entry per CDR3 protein. The sample contains roughly 300,000 distinct CDR3 sequences, roughly an eighth of which appear only once. General study results and limits: From day 15 to 85, contracting clones were balanced between CD4 and CD8, whereas later expanders leaned toward CD4+. Second-wave clones reaching peak frequency on day 37 lacked confirmed SARS-CoV-2 specificity.

After removal of 3 bases from V and 8 bases from J, the junction contained 2 bases not matched to a gene. The V gene's germline CDR1 is MDHEN and CDR2 SYDVKM. This CDR3 is 12 amino acids long. A few counts support this clonotype. Antigen specificity is unknown. Sequencing was performed on PBMCs or a T cell subset sorted from them (not recorded which). This chain links TRBV28 with TRBJ1-2; 8 bases are a match to TRBD1. The sequence derives from a man aged 18 to 35 who had mild COVID-19 (a few samples of this study predate the infection). Cell type and time point are not known. CDR3 coding DNA: TGTGCCAGCAGTTTCAGGGGGCTAGGCTACACCTTC. It encodes CASSFRGLGYTF.